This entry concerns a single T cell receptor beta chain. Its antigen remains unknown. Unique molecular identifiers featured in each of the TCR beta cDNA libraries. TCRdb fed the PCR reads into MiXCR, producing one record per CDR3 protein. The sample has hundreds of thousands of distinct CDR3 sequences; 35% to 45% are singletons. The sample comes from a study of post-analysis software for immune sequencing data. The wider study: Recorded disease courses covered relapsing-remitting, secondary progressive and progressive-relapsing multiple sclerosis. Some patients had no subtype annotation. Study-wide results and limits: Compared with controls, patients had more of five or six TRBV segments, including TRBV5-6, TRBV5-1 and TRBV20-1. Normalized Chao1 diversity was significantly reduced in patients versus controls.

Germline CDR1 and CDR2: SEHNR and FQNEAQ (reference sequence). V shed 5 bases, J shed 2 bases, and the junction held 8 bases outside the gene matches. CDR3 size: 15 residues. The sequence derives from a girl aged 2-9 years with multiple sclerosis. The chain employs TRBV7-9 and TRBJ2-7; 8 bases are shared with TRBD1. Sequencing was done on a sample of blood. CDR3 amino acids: CASSPPDRVPYEQYF. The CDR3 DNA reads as TGTGCCAGCAGCCCACCGGACAGGGTCCCCTACGAGCAGTACTTC.